This T cell receptor beta chain was identified in a study of beta chain features in type 1 diabetes (dated by TCRdb to the late 2010s). Background on the whole study: Mean age, gender distribution, total cell number and subset yield did not differ between patients and healthy donors. Regulatory and stem cell-like memory subsets were obtained from only 8 patients and roughly 8 healthy donors, while naive and central memory subsets were obtained from all 28 donors. A total of roughly 98,000,000 sorted cells were examined across all samples, and a strong correlation was observed between cell number per subset and RNA yield. The study compared the TCRB repertoires of sorted circulating CD4+ T cell subsets in recently diagnosed type 1 diabetes patients with those in matched healthy donors. Results and caveats for the whole study, not just this receptor: HLA sub-analyses involved small numbers of individuals, so any influence of HLA type on TCRB rearrangement remained unresolved. Shorter templates might have been favored by PCR, but patient and control samples were amplified and corrected together, so both groups would have been affected equally by any skew. A moderate but significant shortening of TCRB CDR3 length was observed in type 1 diabetes patients in all four CD4+ subsets. Naive, central memory and regulatory TCRB repertoires appeared more similar among patients than among healthy donors. Fewer insertions and more nucleotide deletions at VDJ recombination sites were observed in patients with type 1 diabetes, implying thymic rearrangement abnormalities. Sequencing cDNA rather than genomic DNA could over-represent highly expressing activated cells, although activation and CD3 levels did not differ between groups.

CDR1 is given as GTSNPN and CDR2 as SVGIG, both from the germline V gene (reference sequence). The CDR3 starts with the cysteine, ends with the phenylalanine, and has 14 residues. CDR3 DNA only is kept here, 42 bases in frame from base 1. Here V drops 0 bases and J drops 6 bases, and the junction holds 4 bases not matched to any gene. All of the isolated RNA was reverse transcribed with the High Capacity cDNA Reverse Transcription Kit, so expressed TCRB transcripts were sequenced. Naive, central memory and regulatory T cell samples underwent deep immunoSEQ sequencing, averaging about 3.57 million total reads per sample. After sorted cells were lysed in RLT buffer, RNA was extracted with DNase-treated RNeasy Micro or Mini kits, with the choice depending on cell number. To prevent cross-contamination, each cell subset was processed individually, whereas patient and healthy donor samples were processed jointly. TCRB sequences were amplified from cDNA with the immunoSEQ multiplex PCR, producing 87-bp fragments spanning the CDR3 region. Sequencing of the amplicons was done on the Illumina HiSeq platform. Processing in the source paper ran as follows. Synthetic template baselines were used to correct PCR bias computationally, reads within Hamming distance 2 were collapsed together, and singletons that could not be merged were discarded. Reads were aligned against IMGT so that V, D and J genes, CDR3 length and insertions or deletions at six rearrangement sites could be assigned. Within each subset, clonotype counts were normalized to sorted cell number, after which true diversity and Gini coefficients were computed with the tcR R package. The overlap coefficient, calculated on TCRB nucleotide sequences, was used to measure repertoire sharing. Out-of-frame TCRB sequences from naive cells were analyzed to stand in for the pre-selection repertoire. The table comes from immuneACCESS by way of TCRdb, which keeps in-frame sequences with V and J called. Part of the clones is missing from these tables; in studies checked, under half for an unresolved V gene and the rest for unknown reasons. V, J and clone size reflect that table, while D and trimming were determined from the DNA. For this sample the table gives fewer than 350,000 clones, of which around 19% were detected only once. The ten top clones hold 0.044% of the sample.

From each donor, a single peripheral blood sample of around 120 mL on average was drawn into heparinised tubes. Using a panel that included CD45RO, CCR7, CD25, CD127, CD95 and CD27, naive, central memory, regulatory and stem cell-like memory CD4+ T cells were sorted on a BD FACSAria II. All sorted populations exceeded 95% purity. PBMCs were isolated immediately by Lymphoprep density gradient centrifugation and stained directly without culture. So that batch effects would be minimized, each experiment stained and sorted samples in pairs, pairing one healthy donor with one patient. This clone has a handful of counts. The antigen it binds to is not known. Base quality data are lacking; no much larger clone is found one base away.

Sample: naive CD4+ T cells from blood. The sample's cell subset or site label, in plain terms: true naive CD4+ T cells. The TCR was taken from a woman between 18 and 30 years old in good health. This sequence uses TRBV30 and TRBJ1-2, and 10 junction bases match TRBD1. The CDR3 has the sequence CAWSVLGTGDGYTF. The sequenced DNA is TGTGCCTGGAGTGTACTTGGGACAGGGGATGGCTACACCTTC.